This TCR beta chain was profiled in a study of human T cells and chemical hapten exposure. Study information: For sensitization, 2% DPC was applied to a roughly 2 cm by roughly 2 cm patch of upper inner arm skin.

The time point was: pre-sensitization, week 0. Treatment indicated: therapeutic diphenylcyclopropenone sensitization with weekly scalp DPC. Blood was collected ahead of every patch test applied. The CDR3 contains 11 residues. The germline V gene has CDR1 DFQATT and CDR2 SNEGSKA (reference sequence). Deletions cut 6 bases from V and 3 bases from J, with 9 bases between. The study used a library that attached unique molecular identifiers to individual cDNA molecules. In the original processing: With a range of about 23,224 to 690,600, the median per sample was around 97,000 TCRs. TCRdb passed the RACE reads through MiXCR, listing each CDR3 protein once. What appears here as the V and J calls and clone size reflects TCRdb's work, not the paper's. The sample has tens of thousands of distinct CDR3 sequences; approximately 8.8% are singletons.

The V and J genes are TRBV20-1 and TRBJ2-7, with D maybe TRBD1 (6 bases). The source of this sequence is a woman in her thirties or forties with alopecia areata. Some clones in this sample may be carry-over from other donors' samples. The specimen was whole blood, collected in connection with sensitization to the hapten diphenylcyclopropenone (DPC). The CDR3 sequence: CSANRVYEQYF. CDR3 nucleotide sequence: TGCAGTGCGAACAGGGTCTACGAGCAGTACTTC.